This note documents a single T cell receptor (beta chain) sequence. This sample is drawn from a study of tumour-infiltrating T cells in Burkitt lymphoma. Method: immunoSEQ multiplex PCR; TCRdb's copy keeps in-frame clones and lacks some. The sample includes 2,000 to 2,500 clones, 60% to 80% of them seen just once. V lost 1 base and J 2 bases, leaving 6 bases between the germline ends. CDR1 and CDR2 (germline): SGHRS, YFSETQ. CDR3 length equals 14 residues. This sequence originates from a human donor with diffuse large B-cell lymphoma. V is TRBV5-1 and J is TRBJ1-4; TRBD1 might be the D (6 bases). What was sequenced was tumor tissue. The CDR3 region has the DNA TGCGCCAGCAGCTTGCAGGGGACTAATGAAAAACTGTTTTTT. Translated: CASSLQGTNEKLFF. Combining the CDR3 with reference TRBV5-1 and TRBJ1-4 gives the whole variable domain KAGVTQTPRYLIKTRGQQVTLSCSPISGHRSVSWYQQTPGQGLQFLFEYFSETQRNKGNFPGRFSGRQFSNSRSEMNVSTLELGDSALYLCASSLQGTNEKLFFGSGTQLSVL.